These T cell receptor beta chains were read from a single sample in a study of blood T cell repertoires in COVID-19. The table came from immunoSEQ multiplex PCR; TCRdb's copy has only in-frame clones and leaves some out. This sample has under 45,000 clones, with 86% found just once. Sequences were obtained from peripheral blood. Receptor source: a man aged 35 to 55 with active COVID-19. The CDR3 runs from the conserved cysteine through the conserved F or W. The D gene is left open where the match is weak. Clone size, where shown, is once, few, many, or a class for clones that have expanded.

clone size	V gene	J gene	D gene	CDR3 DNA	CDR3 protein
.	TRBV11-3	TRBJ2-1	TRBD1	TGTGCCAGCAGCTCAGGGGGATCCTACAATGAGCAGTTCTTC	CASSSGGSYNEQFF
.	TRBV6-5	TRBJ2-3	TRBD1	TGTGCCACTCGGGACAGGGTTGACACAGATACGCAGTATTTT	CATRDRVDTDTQYF
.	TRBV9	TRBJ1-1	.	TGTGCCAGCAGCCCCCCCTTGGGGGCGCCTGAAGCTTTCTTT	CASSPPLGAPEAFF
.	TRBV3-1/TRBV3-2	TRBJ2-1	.	TGTGCCAGCAGCCTAAGCGGGCTCACCTACAATGAGCAGTTCTTC	CASSLSGLTYNEQFF
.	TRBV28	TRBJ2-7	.	TGTGCCAGCAAGTTATCCGCCGGGATTGTCGAGCAGTACTTC	CASKLSAGIVEQYF
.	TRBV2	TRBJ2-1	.	TGTGCCAGCAGGAACCTCGGGTGGGAGAGGCTGGATGAGCAGTTCTTC	CASRNLGWERLDEQFF
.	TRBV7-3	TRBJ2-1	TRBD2	TGTGCCAGCAGCTTAACGGTAGCGGGAGGGGATGAGCAGTTCTTC	CASSLTVAGGDEQFF
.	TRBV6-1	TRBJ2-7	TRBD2	TGTGCCAGCAGTGAAAATCCCTCTCTGAGCGGGAGCGAGCAGTACTTC	CASSENPSLSGSEQYF
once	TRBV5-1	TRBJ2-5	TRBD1	TGCGCCAGCAGCCGCGGACAGGGAGGCCAAGAGACCCAGTACTTC	CASSRGQGGQETQYF
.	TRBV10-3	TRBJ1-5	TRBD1	TGTGCCATCAGTGAGCTTCCAGGGGGGAACGGCAATCAGCCCCAGCATTTT	CAISELPGGNGNQPQHF
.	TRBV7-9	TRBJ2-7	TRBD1	TGTGCCAGCAGCTCGACAGGGGGGGTGCCCTACGAGCAGTACTTC	CASSSTGGVPYEQYF
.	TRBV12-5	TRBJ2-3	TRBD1	TGTGCTAGTGGTTTGGGACAGGGGGTCGCAGATACGCAGTATTTT	CASGLGQGVADTQYF
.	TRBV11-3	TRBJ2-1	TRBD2	TGTGCCAGCAGCTTAGGGACGGGACTAGCGGGAGAAAAGCAGTTCTTC	CASSLGTGLAGEKQFF
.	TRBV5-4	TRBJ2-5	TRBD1	TGTGCCAGCAGCTTCCTCCCACAGGGGGGTGCAGAGACCCAGTACTTC	CASSFLPQGGAETQYF
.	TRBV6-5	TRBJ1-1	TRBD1	TGTGCCAGCAGTTACAACAGGGGCCTAGCTTTCTTT	CASSYNRGLAFF
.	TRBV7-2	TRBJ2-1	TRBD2	TGTGCCAGCAGCTTAGCCGGGACTAGCGTCTACAATGAGCAGTTCTTC	CASSLAGTSVYNEQFF
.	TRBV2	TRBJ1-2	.	TGTGCCAGCAGTGCCTTCAGATATGGCTACACCTTC	CASSAFRYGYTF
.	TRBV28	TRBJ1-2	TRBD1	TGTGCCAGCAGCCGACAGGGCCCGTATGGCTACACCTTC	CASSRQGPYGYTF
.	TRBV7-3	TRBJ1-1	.	TGTGCCAGCAGCTTCTCGGAGACCACTGAAGCTTTCTTT	CASSFSETTEAFF
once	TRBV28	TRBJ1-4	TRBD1	TGTGCCAGCAGTTTGTGGACAGGGTTTCGGTCAGAAAAACTGTTTTTT	CASSLWTGFRSEKLFF
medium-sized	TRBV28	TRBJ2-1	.	TGTGCCAGCAGTCCTTCCTGGGGTAGCCCTATAATCGACCTAGGGAGCTCCTACAATGAGCAGTTCTTC	CASSPSWGSPIIDLGSSYNEQFF
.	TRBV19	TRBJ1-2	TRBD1	TGTGCCAGTAGCGACAGGGGGCCCACCTATGGCTACACCTTC	CASSDRGPTYGYTF
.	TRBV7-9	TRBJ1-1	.	TGTGCCAGCAGCTTAAAAGGCGGTCGGGCTGAAGCTTTCTTT	CASSLKGGRAEAFF
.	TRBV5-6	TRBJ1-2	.	TGTGCCAGCAGCCCGGACGGGGGGGACTATGGCTACACCTTC	CASSPDGGDYGYTF